These 2 T cell receptor beta chains originate from one sample sequenced in a study of T cells in Graves' hyperthyroidism and ophthalmopathy. TCR beta CDR3 regions were amplified from RNA transcripts. HTBI primers were used for first-round RT-PCR of the TCR CDR3. In TCRdb, the multiplex PCR reads were re-called with MiXCR into one record per CDR3 protein. The sample lists about 640,000 distinct CDR3 sequences, around 21% occurring once. Source material: blood. These receptor sequences come from a young man with Graves' ophthalmopathy.

This chain connects TRBV6-2 or TRBV6-3 to TRBJ1-1, with a weak D call TRBD1 (5 bases). Trimming left V 4 bases short and J 1 base short, with 22 bases between. Germline V lookup: CDR1 MNHEY, CDR2 SVGEGT. This CDR3 comprises 18 residues. This CDR3 reads CASSWSRLTGLRNTEAFF. In nucleotides, the CDR3 is TGTGCCAGCAGTTGGAGCCGCCTAACGGGACTCAGGAACACTGAAGCTTTCTTT.

The chain has TRBV4-3 and TRBJ2-7; TRBD2 is a possible D gene (6 bases). CDR1 is LGHNA, CDR2 YSLEER, per germline. The V gene lost 2 bases and the J gene lost 1 base, with 18 bases spanning the gap. The CDR3 sequence is 17 residues long. CDR3 nucleotide sequence: TGCGCCAGCAGCCAACACCCGACGGGGGATCGGTCCTACGAGCAGTACTTC. Translation: CASSQHPTGDRSYEQYF.